This T cell receptor beta chain was recovered during a study of T cells after yellow fever vaccination. Whole-study findings and limits: Almost no vaccine-responding clonotypes were detectable in day 0 sorted memory subsets. Post-booster reappearance was seen for most primary-vaccination clones (96% CD4, around 88% CD8).

This clonotype is medium-sized (0.01 to 0.1%) within its sample. Germline V CDR1 and CDR2: MNHEY, SVGEGT. The V gene lost 3 bases and the J gene lost 1 base, with 7 bases spanning the gap. The CDR3 runs to 14 residues. Using its own MiXCR run on the 5' RACE reads, TCRdb lists one record per CDR3 protein. The table records about 14,000 distinct CDR3 sequences, 7.3% of them present only once. The sample consisted of PBMCs, either bulk or a sorted T-cell subset (CD4+, CD8+, memory, or dextramer-sorted; not recorded which), taken on the day of the yellow fever booster vaccination. The origin of this receptor is a man aged 18 to 29 who received the YFV17D yellow fever vaccine. J is TRBJ1-5 and V is TRBV6-2 or TRBV6-3; no clear D gene. The CDR3 DNA follows: TGTGCCAGCAGTTATCGAGCAAGCAATCAGCCCCAGCATTTT. Its translation is CASSYRASNQPQHF.